This TCR beta chain was sequenced during a study of blood T cells in healthy people across ages (dated by TCRdb to 2014 to 2015). In the study overall: In model experiments, template switching captured about one uniquely barcoded TCR beta cDNA molecule for every two T cells. The donors were divided into four age groups: young (average about 16 years), middle-aged (approximately 39), aged (around 67) and long-lived (more than 75). The study measured age-related changes in TCR beta repertoire diversity using deep sequencing normalized with unique cDNA molecular identifiers. Two additional independent replicas of 1 million unique cDNA reads from the same blood draw were analyzed for two donors (one aged 18 to 30 and one aged 80 or older). To avoid experimental bias, donors of different ages were distributed randomly across sequencing lanes. Broader findings and caveats from the paper: As age increased, observed TCR beta diversity per million T cells dropped in a roughly linear way, and a significant reduction was already evident by age 40. Compared with the aged group, the long-lived group had more naive CD4+ T cells, fewer expanded clones and increased TCR diversity, suggesting age selection. The CMV infection status of donors was not known, potentially confounding age-related changes in expanded clonotypes. Bulk unsorted PBMC profiling prevented conclusive comparison of naive and antigen-experienced compartments. Estimates of total diversity from one million sequenced T cells were regarded as lower bounds and underestimates. There was a strong correlation between observed TCR beta diversity and the percentage of naive T cells measured by flow cytometry.

This clonotype was seen only a few times. This receptor's antigen is unknown. The input lacks base qualities; no much larger clone sits a single base away. Receptor libraries were prepared by 5' RACE. Sequencing was performed on an Illumina HiSeq 2500. The second PCR ran for about 7 to 11 cycles and used a J-beta primer mix along with a sample-barcoded 5' primer. Each TCR beta cDNA molecule received a unique molecular identifier from a template-switch 5' adaptor carrying 12 random nucleotides. At least 2.5 million CDR3-containing paired-end reads were obtained from each sample. All of the RNA was converted into first-strand cDNA using the Mint cDNA synthesis kit, with a TRBC-specific oligonucleotide serving as the primer. Following uracil-DNA glycosylase treatment, all cDNA underwent a first 18-cycle PCR with the universal primers M1SS and BC2_uni_R. In the source study's methods: For normalization, 1 million high-quality reads, each with a distinct molecular identifier, were randomly selected from each sample. Reads sharing molecular identifiers were discarded rather than binned into consensus sequences. MiTCR, set to a Q25 quality threshold and the strictest error-elimination algorithm, was used for CDR3 identification, clonotype clustering and error correction. A nonparametric unseen species model with Euler transformation was used to estimate lower-bound total TCR beta diversity. Using fastp at Q25 and MiXCR, TCRdb reprocessed the public reads and kept productive beta chains. Each record represents a unique CDR3 protein, reported with the most common genes and DNA among its rows. The V and J calls and clone size are TCRdb's, not the authors'. This sample is represented by 550,000 to 750,000 distinct CDR3 sequences; 21% of them were singletons. Roughly 3.4% of the sample goes to the ten largest clones.

Systemically healthy Caucasian individuals from Russia, around 38 in total and aged about 6 to 95 years, were included as donors. Each donor gave about 9.2 milliliters of peripheral blood, drawn into EDTA-treated Vacutainer tubes. PBMCs were isolated by Ficoll-Paque density-gradient centrifugation, with at least 6 million obtained per sample. Total RNA, at least 6 micrograms per sample, was extracted from PBMCs with Trizol reagent. For every donor, flow cytometry on a PBMC aliquot measured the percentage of naive CD45RAhigh/CD27high T cells. The V and J ends are trimmed by 0 bases and 0 bases, leaving 15 bases between them. Taken from the germline V gene (reference sequence), the CDR1 and CDR2 loops are DFQATT and SNEGSKA. The CDR3 covers 17 residues, taking in both the cysteine and the phenylalanine. The kept DNA is CDR3 alone, 51 bases in frame from the first base.

The clonotype originates from a man in his 70s in good health. Material for sequencing was blood. The chain is encoded by TRBV20-1 joined to TRBJ2-1; perhaps TRBD1 is the D gene, with 6 bases matching. The DNA reads TGCAGTGCTAGAGATTGGGCCGCAGGGGCCTCCTACAATGAGCAGTTCTTC. Translated, this gives CSARDWAAGASYNEQFF.